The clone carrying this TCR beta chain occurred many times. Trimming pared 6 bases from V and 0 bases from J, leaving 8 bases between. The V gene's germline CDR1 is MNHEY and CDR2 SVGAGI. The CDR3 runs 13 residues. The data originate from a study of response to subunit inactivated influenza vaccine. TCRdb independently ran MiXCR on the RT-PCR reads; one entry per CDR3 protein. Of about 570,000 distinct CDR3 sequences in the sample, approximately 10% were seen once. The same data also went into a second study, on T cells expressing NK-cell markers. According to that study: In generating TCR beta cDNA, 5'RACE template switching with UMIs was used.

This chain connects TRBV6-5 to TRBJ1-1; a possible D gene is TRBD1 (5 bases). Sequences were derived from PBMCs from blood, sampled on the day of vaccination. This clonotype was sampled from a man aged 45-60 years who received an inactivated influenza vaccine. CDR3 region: CASSRDLNTEAFF. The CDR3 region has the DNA TGTGCCAGCAGCCGGGACCTGAACACTGAAGCTTTCTTT.